This TCR beta chain was observed in a study of cytomegalovirus exposure and HLA in healthy donors. Study at large: From donors who were HLA-typed, an early data release held about 85 million unique TCRs. Of some 360 genotyped donors, around 76% clustered with self-reported Caucasian donors. Whole-study findings and limits: Within an earlier analysis, most TCR beta V segments proved productive either about 87% or about 30% of the time. Immune exposure was documented only through CMV serostatus.

Germline values: CDR1 GTSNPN, CDR2 SVGIG (reference sequence). This CDR3 region has 14 residues. V lost 8 bases to trimming and J lost 4 bases; unmatched junction nucleotides: 10. Vbeta (60) and Jbeta (13) primers were used in the PCR. The table came from immunoSEQ multiplex PCR; TCRdb's copy has only in-frame clones and leaves some out. Of some 150,000 clones in the sample, over 80% were seen once. Concerning this clone: Its antigen remains unidentified.

Material: PBMCs. This chain uses TRBV30 with TRBJ2-3; TRBD2 agrees at 9 bases. The clonotype comes from a woman younger than 30 in good health and CMV-seronegative. The DNA of the CDR3 is TGTGCCGGGTTAGGGGGACTAGCATCAGATACGCAGTATTTT. Its protein is CAGLGGLASDTQYF.